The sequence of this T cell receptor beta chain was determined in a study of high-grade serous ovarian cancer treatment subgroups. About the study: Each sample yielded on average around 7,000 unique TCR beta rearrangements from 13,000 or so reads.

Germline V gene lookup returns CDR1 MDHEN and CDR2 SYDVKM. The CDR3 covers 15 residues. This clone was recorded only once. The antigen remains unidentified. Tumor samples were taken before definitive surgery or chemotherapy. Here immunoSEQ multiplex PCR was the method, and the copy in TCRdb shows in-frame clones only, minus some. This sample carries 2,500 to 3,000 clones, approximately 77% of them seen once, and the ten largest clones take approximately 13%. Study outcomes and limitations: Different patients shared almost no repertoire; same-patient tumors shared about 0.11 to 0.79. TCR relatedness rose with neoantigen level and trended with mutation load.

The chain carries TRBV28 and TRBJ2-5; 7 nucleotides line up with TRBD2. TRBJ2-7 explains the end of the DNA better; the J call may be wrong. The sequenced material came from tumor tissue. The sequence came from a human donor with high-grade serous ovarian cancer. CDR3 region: CASSYGLVLSYEQYF. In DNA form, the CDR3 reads TGTGCCAGCAGTTACGGACTAGTGTTGAGCTACGAGCAGTACTTC.